This is a list of T cell receptor beta chains from one sample in a study of blood T cell repertoires in COVID-19. The repertoire was sequenced with immunoSEQ multiplex PCR; TCRdb's copy has only in-frame clones and lacks some. In the table there are some 380,000 clones, approximately 89% of which are singletons. The sequencing input was PBMCs or T cells enriched from blood (not recorded which). These receptors came from a man aged 25-45 years who had recovered from COVID-19. CDR3s include the opening cysteine and the closing phenylalanine or tryptophan. D genes are given only for firm matches. Not every row has a clone size; where given, it reads once, few, many or a size class.

TRBV13	TRBJ2-2	-	-	TGTGCCAGCAGCTTAAAGCCTAGCGCCTACACCGGGGAGCTGTTTTTT	CASSLKPSAYTGELFF
TRBV4-1	TRBJ2-1	-	TRBD2	TGCGCCAGCAGCCAACCACCGGGGGGCTCCTACAATGAGCAGTTCTTC	CASSQPPGGSYNEQFF
TRBV5-1	TRBJ2-5	-	TRBD1	TGCGCCAGCAGACAGGGGTCACAAGAGACCCAGTACTTC	CASRQGSQETQYF
TRBV7-2	TRBJ1-1	once	-	TGTGCCAGCAGCACCTTGACAGTATTGAACACTGAAGCTTTCTTT	CASSTLTVLNTEAFF
TRBV2	TRBJ2-2	-	-	TGTGCCAGCATATCAGGGGGACTCAACACCGGGGAGCTGTTTTTT	CASISGGLNTGELFF
TRBV3-1/TRBV3-2	TRBJ2-3	-	-	TGTGCCAGCAGCCAAGATGGCGGAAGCACAGATACGCAGTATTTT	CASSQDGGSTDTQYF
TRBV7-2	TRBJ1-2	-	TRBD1	TGTGCCAGCAGCTTAGAGGGGACAGGTTTTAACTATGGCTACACCTTC	CASSLEGTGFNYGYTF
TRBV5-4	TRBJ1-4	-	TRBD1	TGTGCCAGCAGGGGACAGGGGGATGAAAAACTGTTTTTT	CASRGQGDEKLFF
TRBV3-1/TRBV3-2	TRBJ1-1	-	-	TGTGCCAGCAGCCAAGATCGGAGGACTTTGGTCACTGAAGCTTTCTTT	CASSQDRRTLVTEAFF
TRBV2	TRBJ1-6	-	-	TGTGCCAGCAGGCCTCCGGGACTTTTACCCCTCCACTTT	CASRPPGLLPLHF
TRBV7-9	TRBJ2-7	-	-	TGTGCCAGCAGCCCAGGGTTCGGCGAGCAGTACTTC	CASSPGFGEQYF
TRBV11-3	TRBJ2-1	-	TRBD1	TGTGCCAGCAGCTTGGGACAGGGGGCGAGTAATGAGCAGTTCTTC	CASSLGQGASNEQFF
TRBV5-4	TRBJ2-1	-	TRBD2	TGTGCCAGCAGCTTTGTAATAGCGGGGGGGGATGAGCAGTTCTTC	CASSFVIAGGDEQFF
TRBV19	TRBJ2-2	-	-	TGTGCCAGTAGTCGGGGGACCGGGGAGCTGTTTTTT	CASSRGTGELFF
TRBV2	TRBJ1-2	-	-	TGTGCCAGCGGGGCGGAAGCTAACTATGGCTACACCTTC	CASGAEANYGYTF
TRBV7-9	TRBJ2-3	-	-	TGTGCCAGCAGCGATACAGGGAATTTGGGAGATACGCAGTATTTT	CASSDTGNLGDTQYF
TRBV5-1	TRBJ1-6	once	-	TGCGCCAGCAGCTTGGAACAGTCTGGTTCACCCCTCCACTTT	CASSLEQSGSPLHF
TRBV30	TRBJ2-1	-	-	TGTGCCTGGACCCCCTCCCGACAGTTACCCCCGGAAGGCGATGAGCAGTTCTTC	CAWTPSRQLPPEGDEQFF
TRBV7-9	TRBJ1-2	-	-	TGTGCCAGCAGCTTGGGGGGGACTGGGACCTTC	CASSLGGTGTF
TRBV9	TRBJ2-5	-	-	TGTGCCAGCAGCTTCGGAGAGACCCAGTACTTC	CASSFGETQYF
TRBV30	TRBJ1-4	-	-	TGTGCCTGGAGTGCGAGACAGGCGCGTGATGAAAAACTGTTTTTT	CAWSARQARDEKLFF
TRBV18	TRBJ1-1	-	-	TGTGCCAGCTCACCAGATAGCCAGGGCACTGAAGCTTTCTTT	CASSPDSQGTEAFF
TRBV12-5	TRBJ1-6	-	TRBD1	TGTGCTAGTGGTTTGACCCCGACAGGGTCCTATAATTCACCCCTCCACTTT	CASGLTPTGSYNSPLHF
TRBV10-3	TRBJ2-5	-	-	TGTGCCATCAGTGAGTCAGATAGAGGCGGTGGCCCTGAGACCCAGTACTTC	CAISESDRGGGPETQYF
TRBV19	TRBJ2-2	-	-	TGTGCCAGTAGTATAGTTACATCGAACACCGGGGAGCTGTTTTTT	CASSIVTSNTGELFF
TRBV7-9	TRBJ2-7	few	TRBD1	TGTGCCAGCAGCTCGACAGGGGGCTCTCTCCACGAGCAGTACTTC	CASSSTGGSLHEQYF
TRBV6-2/TRBV6-3	TRBJ2-1	-	-	TGTGCCAGCAGTCGAATGGACTATGAGCAGTTCTTC	CASSRMDYEQFF
TRBV19	TRBJ1-5	-	-	TGTGCCAGTAGTATTACTGTTAAGGCGTCGGCAGGGCCCCAGCATTTT	CASSITVKASAGPQHF
TRBV29-1	TRBJ1-1	-	-	TGCAGCGTTGCCTTTTTAGGGGACACTGAAGCTTTCTTT	CSVAFLGDTEAFF
TRBV7-9	TRBJ1-4	-	TRBD1	TGTGCCAGCAGCTCAGCCGGGACAGGGGAAAAACTGTTTTTT	CASSSAGTGEKLFF
TRBV7-9	TRBJ2-5	-	TRBD1	TGTGCCAGCAGCCCCGGACAGGCAAAAGAGACCCAGTACTTC	CASSPGQAKETQYF
TRBV20-1	TRBJ2-5	once	-	TGCAGTGCTAGTGCGACAGCGGAGACCCAGTACTTC	CSASATAETQYF
TRBV4-2	TRBJ1-4	-	TRBD1	TGTGCCAGCAGCCAGGGACAGGGCTCGGTTAATGAAAAACTGTTTTTT	CASSQGQGSVNEKLFF
TRBV7-9	TRBJ1-2	-	-	TGTGCCAGCAGCTGGACAGAAGTAAACTATGGCTACACCTTC	CASSWTEVNYGYTF
TRBV7-9	TRBJ2-3	once	TRBD2	TGTGCCAGCAGCCCGAGTGGGACTAGCGGAAACACAGATACGCAGTATTTT	CASSPSGTSGNTDTQYF
TRBV10-3	TRBJ1-2	-	-	TGTGCCATCAGTGAACGCGACAGGTTCAACTATGGCTACACCTTC	CAISERDRFNYGYTF
TRBV6-5	TRBJ1-5	-	-	TGTGCCAGCAGTTATAATAGCAATCAGCCCCAGCATTTT	CASSYNSNQPQHF
TRBV30	TRBJ2-7	-	TRBD2	TGTGCCTGGAAGTTTAGCGGGGGGGGCGAGCAGTACTTC	CAWKFSGGGEQYF
TRBV11-3	TRBJ1-3	-	TRBD1	TGTGCCAGCAGCTTAAGGAGGGAGACAGGGAGAGCTGGAAACACCATATATTTT	CASSLRRETGRAGNTIYF
TRBV18	TRBJ2-3	-	TRBD1	TGTGCCAGCTCACCACCGACAGGGGGCGCGGCAGATACGCAGTATTTT	CASSPPTGGAADTQYF